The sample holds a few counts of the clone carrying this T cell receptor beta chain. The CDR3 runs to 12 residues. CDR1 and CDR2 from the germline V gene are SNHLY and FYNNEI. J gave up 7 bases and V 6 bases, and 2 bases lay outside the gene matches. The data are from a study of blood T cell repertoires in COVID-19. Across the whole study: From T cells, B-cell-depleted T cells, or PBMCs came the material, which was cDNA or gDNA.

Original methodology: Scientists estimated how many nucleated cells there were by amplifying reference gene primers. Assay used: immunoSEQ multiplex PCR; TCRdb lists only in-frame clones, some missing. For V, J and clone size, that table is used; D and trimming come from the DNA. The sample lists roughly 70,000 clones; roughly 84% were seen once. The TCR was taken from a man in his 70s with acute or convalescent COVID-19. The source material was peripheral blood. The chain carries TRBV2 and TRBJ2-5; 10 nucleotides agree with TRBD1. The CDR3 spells CASSGQGGTQYF. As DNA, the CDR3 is TGTGCCAGCAGCGGACAGGGGGGGACCCAGTACTTC.